Listed below are T cell receptor beta chains from one sample, sequenced in a study of CXCR3-negative and CXCR3-positive naive CD8 T cells. TCRdb processed the 5' RACE reads again and assigns one entry to each CDR3 protein, with no DNA. Reported are around 6,900 distinct CDR3 sequences; the ten largest clones contain about 1.5%. The sample taken for sequencing was naive CXCR3+ CD8+ T cells from blood. These receptors all come from a human donor in good health. Some clones in this sample may be carry-over from other donors' samples. CDR3s include the opening cysteine and the closing phenylalanine or tryptophan. Fields, in order: J gene, V gene, clone size, CDR3 protein. Clone size is given for some rows only: seen once, a few or many times, or a class if the clone is expanded.

TRBJ1-3,TRBV12-3/TRBV12-4,-,CASSSWTDFSGNTIYF
TRBJ2-7,TRBV20-1,medium-sized,CSATSLGEGGDSYEQYF
TRBJ2-5,TRBV7-8,-,CASREGGLYQETQYF
TRBJ2-1,TRBV19,-,CASSGTGYNEQFF
TRBJ2-5,TRBV6-6,-,CASSSFIQETQYF
TRBJ2-1,TRBV4-2,medium-sized,CASSPTSGSYNEQFF
TRBJ1-1,TRBV7-8,-,CASSPPLRLNTEAFF
TRBJ1-3,TRBV29-1,medium-sized,CSARHDSSSGNTIYF
TRBJ2-1,TRBV15,-,CATSSGHLRASGSLYEQFF
TRBJ1-1,TRBV19,medium-sized,CASSPGGGRPTEAFF
TRBJ2-1,TRBV28,medium-sized,CASSSSAGVTLEQFF
TRBJ2-3,TRBV7-2,medium-sized,CASSPGQDLTDTQYF
TRBJ2-7,TRBV4-1,medium-sized,CASSPPGPRQSLSYEQYF
TRBJ2-5,TRBV10-3,medium-sized,CAIRPPGEPPETQYF
TRBJ2-1,TRBV5-1,medium-sized,CASRGGNEQFF
TRBJ2-7,TRBV7-6,-,CASSLKDNSYEQYF
TRBJ2-1,TRBV7-8,medium-sized,CASSLGSSGNEQFF
TRBJ2-3,TRBV20-1,-,CSATPRAGRLDTQYF
TRBJ2-1,TRBV12-3/TRBV12-4,medium-sized,CASSIPSGSRYNEQFF
TRBJ2-1,TRBV20-1,medium-sized,CSARDLGGSGNEQFF
TRBJ2-1,TRBV20-1,-,CSARAGLATYNEQFF
TRBJ2-5,TRBV7-3,medium-sized,CASSGQGGVGETQYF
TRBJ2-2,TRBV28,medium-sized,CASSLQNPAGELFF
TRBJ2-3,TRBV7-8,-,CASSFWGSGSTDTQYF
TRBJ2-1,TRBV27,medium-sized,CASSLGSPHYNEQFF
TRBJ2-7,TRBV7-8,medium-sized,CASSLADRPYEQYF
TRBJ2-7,TRBV9,medium-sized,CASSVGGVSYEQYF